This T cell receptor beta chain comes out of a study of cytomegalovirus exposure and HLA in healthy donors. Study background: The study placed 80% to 90% of its roughly 430 genotyped donors in the Caucasian-associated ancestry cluster. Study-wide findings and caveats: Some TCR beta chains (approximately 180 of them) were listed as cytomegalovirus-associated. Solely CMV serostatus was available to characterize immune exposure.

V was cut by 2 bases and J by 2 bases, with 15 bases left in between. The CDR3 runs to 16 residues. Germline CDR1 SGHTA, CDR2 FQGTGA. Primers: 60 Vbeta forward and 13 Jbeta reverse. The table came from immunoSEQ multiplex PCR; TCRdb's copy has only in-frame clones and leaves some out. Of roughly 87,000 clones detected, 79% appear once; the ten largest clones hold roughly 14%. As for this clone: Its antigen is currently unknown.

The sequence derives from a woman aged 35 to 49 in good health and CMV-seropositive. Material: PBMCs. The chain uses TRBV7-3 and TRBJ1-1; D unresolved. Written as DNA, the CDR3 is TGTGCCAGCAGCTTAGGGCTGGGTGGAAAAAACACTGAAGCTTTCTTT. Its protein product is CASSLGLGGKNTEAFF.